The rows below give T cell receptor beta chains drawn from one sample of a study of T cells in Graves' hyperthyroidism and ophthalmopathy. TCRdb reprocessed the multiplex PCR reads with MiXCR, giving one entry per CDR3 protein. Here the sample spans about 700,000 distinct CDR3 sequences, 14% being singletons. The material sequenced was blood. Source of these receptors: a woman aged 18-29 years with Graves' hyperthyroidism. The CDR3 runs from the conserved cysteine through the conserved F or W. D genes are given only for firm matches. Part of the rows lack a size; the others show once, few, many or a class for expanded clones.

>TRBV18|TRBJ2-5|few|14|TRBD1
CASSPGQVLETQYF
TGTGCCAGCTCACCGGGACAGGTGCTTGAGACCCAGTACTTC
>TRBV7-9|TRBJ2-1|many|16|.
CASSRTQPGVLNEQFF
TGTGCCAGCAGCCGTACGCAGCCGGGGGTACTCAATGAGCAGTTCTTC
>TRBV7-2|TRBJ2-1|.|13|.
CASSYIGENEQFF
TGTGCCAGCAGCTATATTGGGGAGAATGAGCAGTTCTTC
>TRBV5-4|TRBJ2-1|.|15|.
CASSPRGDTYNEQFF
TGTGCCAGCAGCCCCCGGGGGGACACTTACAATGAGCAGTTCTTC
>TRBV7-9|TRBJ2-1|many|14|TRBD1
CASSRTGAPNEQFF
TGTGCCAGCAGCCGGACAGGGGCCCCCAATGAGCAGTTCTTC
>TRBV13|TRBJ2-3|once|16|TRBD2
CASSSRAAGDEDTQYF
TGTGCCAGCAGCTCGAGGGCGGCGGGAGACGAAGATACGCAGTATTTT
>TRBV30|TRBJ2-5|many|15|.
CAWSVGGGMVETQYF
TGTGCCTGGAGTGTAGGTGGGGGTATGGTGGAGACCCAGTACTTC
>TRBV9|TRBJ2-6|many|18|.
CASSHGRGLVSGANVLTF
TGTGCCAGCAGCCACGGCAGGGGCTTGGTCTCCGGGGCCAACGTCCTGACTTTC
>TRBV28|TRBJ2-7|few|14|.
CASTGHPNYYEQYF
TGTGCCAGCACCGGACACCCCAATTACTACGAGCAGTACTTC
>TRBV27|TRBJ1-2|.|14|TRBD1
CASSFAGGVYGYTF
TGTGCCAGCAGTTTTGCAGGGGGCGTCTATGGCTACACCTTC
>TRBV7-2|TRBJ2-7|many|12|.
CASSLDGSEQYF
TGTGCCAGCAGCTTAGACGGGAGCGAGCAGTACTTC
>TRBV11-1|TRBJ2-5|few|15|TRBD2
CASSPRRGFQETQYF
TGTGCCAGCAGCCCTAGGCGGGGGTTCCAAGAGACCCAGTACTTC
>TRBV30|TRBJ2-7|.|11|.
CAWRTVSEQYF
TGTGCCTGGAGGACAGTAAGCGAGCAGTACTTC
>TRBV12-3/TRBV12-4|TRBJ2-1|many|13|.
CASSLTFGNEQFF
TGTGCCAGCAGTTTGACCTTCGGCAATGAGCAGTTCTTC
>TRBV7-9|TRBJ1-2|.|15|.
CASSVYRESNYGYTF
TGTGCCAGCAGCGTATACAGGGAGTCTAACTATGGCTACACCTTC
>TRBV7-2|TRBJ1-2|many|14|TRBD1
CASSLNRGNYGYTF
TGTGCCAGCAGCTTAAACAGGGGGAACTATGGCTACACCTTC
>TRBV24-1|TRBJ1-5|many|14|.
CATSDITGFQPQHF
TGTGCCACCAGTGATATTACGGGGTTTCAGCCCCAGCATTTT
>TRBV10-3|TRBJ2-7|.|17|.
CAISDPSAGKADYEQYF
TGTGCCATCAGTGACCCTTCGGCAGGGAAGGCTGACTACGAGCAGTACTTC
>TRBV6-1|TRBJ2-1|many|14|.
CASSLLGADNEQFF
TGTGCCAGCAGCCTCCTCGGGGCTGACAATGAGCAGTTCTTC
>TRBV3-1|TRBJ2-1|many|18|TRBD2
CASSPGLAGLSSYNEQFF
TGTGCCAGCAGCCCGGGACTAGCGGGCCTTAGCTCCTACAATGAGCAGTTCTTC
>TRBV5-1|TRBJ2-7|many|19|TRBD1
CASSFRQRAGGQGIYEQYF
TGCGCCAGCAGCTTTCGACAACGAGCTGGGGGACAGGGTATTTACGAGCAGTACTTC
>TRBV27|TRBJ1-2|few|13|.
CASSYTGTYGYTF
TGTGCCAGCAGCTATACAGGGACTTATGGCTACACCTTC
>TRBV30|TRBJ2-2|.|13|.
CAWNTGSTGELFF
TGTGCCTGGAATACAGGGAGCACCGGGGAGCTGTTTTTT
>TRBV12-3/TRBV12-4|TRBJ2-5|many|14|.
CASSFGGLQETQYF
TGTGCCAGCAGTTTCGGAGGGCTCCAAGAGACCCAGTACTTC
>TRBV15|TRBJ1-2|many|14|.
CATRGTGGHYGYTF
TGTGCCACCAGGGGGACGGGAGGGCACTATGGCTACACCTTC
>TRBV19|TRBJ2-1|.|14|TRBD2
CASSKRGAYNEQFF
TGTGCCAGTAGCAAGCGGGGGGCCTACAATGAGCAGTTCTTC
>TRBV11-3|TRBJ1-4|many|14|TRBD1
CASSRQGKNEKLFF
TGTGCCAGCAGCCGACAGGGGAAGAATGAAAAACTGTTTTTT
>TRBV15|TRBJ2-1|few|16|TRBD2
CATSTGLAAWYNEQFF
TGTGCCACCAGCACCGGACTAGCAGCGTGGTACAATGAGCAGTTCTTC
>TRBV3-1|TRBJ1-3|.|14|.
CASSAQSSGNTIYF
TGTGCCAGCAGTGCACAGAGCTCTGGAAACACCATATATTTT
>TRBV5-1|TRBJ2-1|.|16|TRBD2
CASSIGTSGRQNEQFF
TGCGCCAGCAGCATCGGGACTAGCGGGAGGCAAAATGAGCAGTTCTTC
>TRBV27|TRBJ2-2|.|16|.
CASSFTRSSNTGELFF
TGTGCCAGCAGTTTTACTAGAAGCTCGAACACCGGGGAGCTGTTTTTT
>TRBV28|TRBJ2-3|many|20|.
CASSPLFSGIDGDRTDTQYF
TGTGCCAGCAGTCCCCTTTTTAGCGGCATAGACGGAGATCGCACAGATACGCAGTATTTT
>TRBV24-1|TRBJ2-1|few|18|TRBD2
CATSDYTLRGRDVDEQFF
TGTGCCACCAGTGATTACACTCTCCGCGGGAGGGATGTCGATGAGCAGTTCTTC
>TRBV3-1|TRBJ2-1|many|12|.
CASSSPAGEQFF
TGTGCCAGCAGCTCCCCCGCCGGTGAGCAGTTCTTC
>TRBV7-2|TRBJ2-5|few|16|TRBD2
CASSPRGAGGLETQYF
TGTGCCAGCAGCCCCCGGGGAGCGGGAGGGCTTGAGACCCAGTACTTC
>TRBV6-2/TRBV6-3|TRBJ2-1|few|15|TRBD2
CASSYQREGRNEQFF
TGTGCCAGCAGTTATCAGCGGGAGGGCAGGAATGAGCAGTTCTTC
>TRBV13|TRBJ2-5|many|17|.
CASSITKGTSVEETQYF
TGTGCCAGCAGCATCACAAAAGGGACCTCGGTAGAAGAGACCCAGTACTTC
>TRBV7-9|TRBJ2-7|few|13|TRBD1
CASGTGGPYEQYF
TGTGCCAGCGGGACAGGGGGGCCTTACGAGCAGTACTTC
>TRBV5-6|TRBJ1-5|few|16|TRBD1
CASSLGSGTGNQPQHF
TGTGCCAGCAGCTTGGGATCCGGGACAGGCAATCAGCCCCAGCATTTT
>TRBV29-1|TRBJ2-2|few|12|.
CSADPNTGELFF
TGCAGCGCAGACCCGAACACCGGGGAGCTGTTTTTT
>TRBV7-2|TRBJ1-5|.|14|.
CASRSDSRNQPQHF
TGTGCCAGCAGATCGGACAGCCGCAATCAGCCCCAGCATTTT
>TRBV29-1|TRBJ2-1|.|12|.
CSGGGPYNEQFF
TGCAGCGGAGGGGGTCCCTACAATGAGCAGTTCTTC
>TRBV19|TRBJ2-1|.|17|TRBD2
CASSKRDQRAGGTEQFF
TGTGCCAGTAGTAAGCGGGACCAGCGGGCAGGAGGTACGGAGCAGTTCTTC